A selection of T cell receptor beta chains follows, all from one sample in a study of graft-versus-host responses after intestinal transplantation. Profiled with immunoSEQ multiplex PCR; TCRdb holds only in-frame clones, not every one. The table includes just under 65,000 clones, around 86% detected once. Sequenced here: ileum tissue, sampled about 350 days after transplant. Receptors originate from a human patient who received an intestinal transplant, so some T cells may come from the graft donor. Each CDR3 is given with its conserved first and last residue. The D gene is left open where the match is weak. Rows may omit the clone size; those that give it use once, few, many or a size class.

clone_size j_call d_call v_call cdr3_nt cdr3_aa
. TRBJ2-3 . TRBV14 TGTGCCAGCAGCCAAGATGGGAGTTATCCAGATACGCAGTATTTT CASSQDGSYPDTQYF
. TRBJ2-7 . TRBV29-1 TGCAGCGTTGGATCCCTTGCCTACGAGCAGTACTTC CSVGSLAYEQYF
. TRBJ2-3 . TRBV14 TGTGCCAGCAGCCCGGACTACTCCACAGATACGCAGTATTTT CASSPDYSTDTQYF
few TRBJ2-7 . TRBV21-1 TGTGCCCGCGGGGGGAAGGGCCGAAAAGGGTACGAGCAGTACTTC CARGGKGRKGYEQYF
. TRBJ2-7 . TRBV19 TGTGCCAGTAGGCCTGGGGGTAGCGCCTACGAGCAGTACTTC CASRPGGSAYEQYF
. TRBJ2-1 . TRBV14 TGTGCCAGCAGCCAACGAGGGTACAATGAGCAGTTCTTC CASSQRGYNEQFF
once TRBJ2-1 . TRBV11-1 TGTGCCAGCAGCTTCGAGGGCGGGGATGAGCAGTTCTTC CASSFEGGDEQFF
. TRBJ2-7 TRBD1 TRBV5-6 TGTGCCAGCAGCGGGGACAGCTCAATCTACGAGCAGTACTTC CASSGDSSIYEQYF
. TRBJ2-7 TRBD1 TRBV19 TGTGCCAGTACCTCCGGGACAGGACCCTACGAGCAGTACTTC CASTSGTGPYEQYF
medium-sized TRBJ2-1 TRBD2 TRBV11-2 TGTGCCAGCAGCTTAGGGTCAGCGGGGGGTCTCTACAATGAGCAGTTCTTC CASSLGSAGGLYNEQFF
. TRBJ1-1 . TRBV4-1 TGCGCCAGCAGCCAAGATTGGTACAGGTTGAACACTGAAGCTTTCTTT CASSQDWYRLNTEAFF
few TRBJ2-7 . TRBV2 TGTGCCAGCAGACCTATTAGCCCTCTGGGGGAGCAGTACTTC CASRPISPLGEQYF
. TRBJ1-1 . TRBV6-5 TGTGCCAGCAGTTACTCTTCGGGGCCCCAAGAAGCTTTCTTT CASSYSSGPQEAFF
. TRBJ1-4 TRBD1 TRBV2 TGTGCCAGCAGTGCTGACAGGGGGAATGAAAAACTGTTTTTT CASSADRGNEKLFF
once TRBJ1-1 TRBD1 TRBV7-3 TGTGCCAGCAGCTTGGACCCGGGACAGTCAGCTTTCTTT CASSLDPGQSAFF
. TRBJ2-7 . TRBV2 TGTGCCAGCAGGGGACGTATTCGATTCAGGAGCTCCTACGAGCAGTACTTC CASRGRIRFRSSYEQYF
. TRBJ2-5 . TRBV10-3 TGTGCCATCAGCCTGACAGTCAATGAAGAGACCCAGTACTTC CAISLTVNEETQYF
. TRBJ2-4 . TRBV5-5 TGTGCCAGCAGCTTGGGAGTTCATCAGAACATTCAGTACTTC CASSLGVHQNIQYF
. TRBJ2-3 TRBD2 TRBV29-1 TGCAGCGTTTCGAGCGGGGGCACAGATACGCAGTATTTT CSVSSGGTDTQYF
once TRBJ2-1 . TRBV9 TGTGCCTCCTCTACGAGCTCCTACAATGAGCAGTTCTTC CASSTSSYNEQFF
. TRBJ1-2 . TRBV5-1 TGCGCCAGCAGCTTCGAGGGGGGCTCCGAGGGCTACACCTTC CASSFEGGSEGYTF
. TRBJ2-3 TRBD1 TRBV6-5 TGTGCCAGCAGTTTCCAGGGGGCATCGAGCACAGATACGCAGTATTTT CASSFQGASSTDTQYF
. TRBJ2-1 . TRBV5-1 TGCGCCAGCAGCTTAATTCCGGGGGCCGCCTACAATGAGCAGTTCTTC CASSLIPGAAYNEQFF
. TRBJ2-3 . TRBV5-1 TGCGCCAGCAGCTCAGGTAGCACAGATACGCAGTATTTT CASSSGSTDTQYF
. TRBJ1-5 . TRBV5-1 TGCGCCAGCAGCTTGAACGGGAGAAACAATCAGCCCCAGCATTTT CASSLNGRNNQPQHF
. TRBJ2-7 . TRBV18 TGTGCCAGCTCACCAGGAGGGGCTCCCACCTACGAGCAGTACTTC CASSPGGAPTYEQYF
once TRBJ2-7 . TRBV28 TGTGCCAGCAGTTTGGGGGGAGAGGGGTACGAGCAGTACTTC CASSLGGEGYEQYF